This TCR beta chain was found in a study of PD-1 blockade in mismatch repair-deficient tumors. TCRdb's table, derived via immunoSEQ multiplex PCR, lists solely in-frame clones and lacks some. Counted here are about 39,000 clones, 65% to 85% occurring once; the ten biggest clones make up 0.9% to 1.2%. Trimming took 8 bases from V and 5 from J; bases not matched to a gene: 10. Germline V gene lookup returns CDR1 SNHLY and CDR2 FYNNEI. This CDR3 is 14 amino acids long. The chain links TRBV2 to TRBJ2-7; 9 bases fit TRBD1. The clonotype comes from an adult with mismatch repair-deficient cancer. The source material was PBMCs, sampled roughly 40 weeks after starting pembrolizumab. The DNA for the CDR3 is TGTGCCAGCGGGGCCCAGGGACAGGGCCACGAGCAGTACTTC. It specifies CASGAQGQGHEQYF.